The following is a TCR beta chain sequence with its context. Its antigen is unknown. The junction differs from germline at one of its ends, possibly a read error. Production of TCR beta cDNA used approximately 480 ng total RNA together with a constant-region primer. Three rounds of nested multiplex PCR with slightly modified ARM-PCR produced TCR beta libraries. TRBV1-TRBV30 forward primers paired with a C-beta reverse primer were used in the first two PCR rounds, which ran approximately 10 cycles each. TCRdb fed the multiplex PCR reads into MiXCR, producing one record per CDR3 protein. The repertoire has about 100,000 distinct CDR3 sequences, about three quarters of them found once; the top ten carry around 9.1%. Germline CDR1 LGHNA, CDR2 YNFKEQ. The CDR3 spans 14 residues. The data originate from a study of tumor-infiltrating lymphocytes in primary liver carcinoma. Study background: Lesions, classed as T1-T3 N0M0, spanned about 4.2 to 11 cm across. Points from the study as a whole: Tumor top-250-clone fraction significantly exceeded that of blood (p = 0.039).

Unsorted bulk tissue of about 20-31 mg yielded co-extracted RNA and DNA. Tumor samples each held over 80% viable tumor cells. V gene TRBV4-2 combines with J gene TRBJ1-6; 7 nucleotides align to TRBD1. Material for sequencing was liver tumor tissue from sampling region 5. Noted subset: tumor region T5, tumor centre. The clonotype comes from a woman in her fifties or sixties with primary liver carcinoma and hepatitis B virus infection. This CDR3 is CASSPGQTNPPLHF. In nucleotides, the CDR3 is TGTGCTAGCAGCCCGGGACAGACAAATCCACCCCTCCACTTT.